This T cell receptor beta chain was sequenced during a study of cytomegalovirus exposure and HLA in healthy donors. Primers included in the PCR were 60 Vbeta and 13 Jbeta primers. Assay used: immunoSEQ multiplex PCR; TCRdb lists only in-frame clones, some missing. The repertoire has about 200,000 clones, about 81% of them found once; the top ten carry around 2.7%. Concerning this clone: Its antigen is not identified.

The study, taken as a whole, reports: Reportedly, a later analysis found an Asian-associated ancestry cluster had fewer N-insertions than the approximately 670-donor mean. When analyzed later, a missense DCLRE1C variant was found to be linked to TCR beta V- and J-gene trimming. Segments of the TCR beta V type were, in most cases, productive about 87% or about 30% of the time in an earlier analysis. Investigators reported 150 to 200 TCR beta chains as tied to cytomegalovirus.

The TCR sequence derives from a woman between 35 and 50 years old in good health and CMV-seronegative. Sequenced: PBMCs.

The CDR3 region is CASSYRGQGNSGANVLTF. The CDR3 nucleotides read TGTGCCAGCAGTTACAGGGGACAGGGCAACTCTGGGGCCAACGTCCTGACTTTC. The rearrangement joins TRBV2 to TRBJ2-6; the match to TRBD1 covers 9 bases. V dropped 5 bases and J dropped 0; count of bases not matched to a gene: 8. Looked up from germline, CDR1 is SNHLY and CDR2 is FYNNEI. The CDR3 has 18 residues.